The 16 T cell receptor beta chains below all came from one sample that was sequenced in a study of technical replicates of blood from a handful of donors. The assay was immunoSEQ multiplex PCR, and TCRdb's table has in-frame clones only and misses some. This sample has about 56,000 clones, with roughly 96% found just once. Sequencing used PBMCs. The source of these receptors is a human donor in good health. Some clones in this sample may be carry-over from other donors' samples.

J is TRBJ1-2 and V is TRBV6-1, with 7 bases aligning to TRBD1. CDR3 length: 14 residues. Trimming removed 7 bases from V and 4 bases from J; junction bases left unmatched: 9. Germline assignment: CDR1 MNHNS and CDR2 SASEGT. The CDR3 region is CASMTEGARYGYTF. The CDR3, as DNA: TGTGCCAGCATGACGGAGGGGGCCCGCTATGGCTACACCTTC.

The genes are TRBV29-1 and TRBJ1-5; tentatively, D is TRBD1 (6 bases). V gave up 7 bases and J gave up 6 bases, with 16 bases separating them. The CDR3 extends over 13 amino acids. Germline V gives CDR1 SQVTM, CDR2 ANQGSEA. CDR3 nucleotide sequence: TGCAGCGCCCTAGGGGGAGGGGGTCAGCCCCAGCATTTT. This encodes CSALGGGGQPQHF.

This clone was detected once. The chain employs TRBV13 and TRBJ2-3; 7 bases agree with TRBD2. Trimming at V came to 5 bases and at J to 0 bases, leaving 5 bases not matched to a gene. This CDR3 comprises 15 residues. Germline-derived CDR1 and CDR2 are PRHDT and FYEKMQ (reference sequence). CDR3 sequence reads: CASSRGEGSTDTQYF. In DNA, the CDR3 is TGTGCCAGCAGCCGTGGGGAGGGGAGCACAGATACGCAGTATTTT.

This sequence joins TRBV6-5 and TRBJ1-2, with no clear D. Trimming left V 3 bases short and J 4 bases short, with 12 bases between. Germline values: CDR1 MNHEY, CDR2 SVGAGI. CDR3 length: 14 amino acids. CDR3 nucleotide sequence: TGTGCCAGCAGTTATTCTGGCAGTATCTATGGCTACACCTTC. Translated: CASSYSGSIYGYTF.

The sample holds one count of this clone. The CDR3 DNA reads TGTGCCAGCAGTTCCAATTTGAACACTGAAGCTTTCTTT. Residues: CASSSNLNTEAFF. V is TRBV7-8 and J is TRBJ1-1; D is unclear. The CDR3 extends over 13 amino acids. V gave up 6 bases and J gave up 0 bases, with 8 bases separating them. Looked up from germline, CDR1 is SGHVS and CDR2 is FQNEAQ.

The table lists this clone with a few counts. This chain connects TRBV7-8 to TRBJ2-2; 7 bases match TRBD1. Looked up from germline, CDR1 is SGHVS and CDR2 is FQNEAQ. Losses at the gene ends were 6 bases for V and 2 bases for J; bases not matched to a gene: 6. The CDR3 length is 15 residues. Here the CDR3 reads CASSPWDRNTGELFF. For the CDR3, the DNA is TGTGCCAGCAGTCCCTGGGACAGAAACACCGGGGAGCTGTTTTTT.

The chain employs TRBV5-4 and TRBJ1-2; 8 bases align to TRBD1. CDR3 length: 16 amino acids. V shed 0 bases, J shed 5 bases, and the junction held 9 bases outside the gene matches. Germline V gene sequence: CDR1 SGHNT, CDR2 YYREEE (reference sequence). The CDR3 DNA reads as TGTGCCAGCAGCTTGGAGCATGGACAGGGAACTTATGGCTACACCTTC. This translates into CASSLEHGQGTYGYTF.

The chain links TRBV30 to TRBJ1-2; 8 nucleotides match TRBD1. CDR1 and CDR2 from the germline V gene are GTSNPN and SVGIG (reference sequence). The ends lost 5 bases at V and 0 bases at J; junction bases unmatched: 5. The CDR3 length is 14 residues. The CDR3 DNA reads as TGTGCCTGGGGGACAGGAACAGCTAACTATGGCTACACCTTC. Translating gives CAWGTGTANYGYTF.

The chain employs TRBV4-1 and TRBJ2-7; no clear D gene. This CDR3 has 16 amino acids. V dropped 0 bases and J dropped 2 bases, with 14 bases sitting between them. The germline V gene has CDR1 MGHRA and CDR2 YSYEKL. The CDR3 nucleotides are TGCGCCAGCAGCCAAGATTGGGCAGCCCGAGCCTACGAGCAGTACTTC. This gives the protein CASSQDWAARAYEQYF.

The V gene is TRBV5-1, the J gene TRBJ2-7, with a weak D call TRBD1 (6 bases). Per germline, CDR1 SGHRS and CDR2 YFSETQ. Between the trimmed V and J ends, which lost 1 base and 3 bases, there was a span of 14 bases. The length of the CDR3 is 15 residues. The CDR3 protein is CASSLSSSRGYEQYF. CDR3 in DNA: TGCGCCAGCAGCTTGAGTTCTAGCAGGGGCTACGAGCAGTACTTC.

The chain combines TRBV14 with TRBJ1-4; D not resolved. V was clipped by 3 bases and J by 8 bases, with 10 bases between them. Germline V gene data show CDR1 as SGHDN and CDR2 as FVKESK. The CDR3 contains 13 residues. In DNA form, the CDR3 reads TGTGCCAGCAGCCAGTCTGTCCTGGAAAAACTGTTTTTT. It translates to CASSQSVLEKLFF.

The V gene is TRBV4-2, the J gene TRBJ2-1, with 9 bases identical to TRBD2. The J segment lost 12 bases and the V segment lost 2 bases, leaving 11 bases of the junction unmatched. CDR3 length: 15 amino acids. Germline V gives CDR1 LGHNA, CDR2 YNFKEQ. DNA of the CDR3: TGTGCCAGCAGCCAACGACTAGCGGCTCAATCTACGCAGTTCTTC. It is translated as CASSQRLAAQSTQFF.

The chain combines TRBV19 with TRBJ2-1; 7 bases are a match to TRBD2. CDR3 length: 13 amino acids. CDR1 and CDR2 from the germline V gene are LNHDA and SQIVND (reference sequence). The junction had 5 bases not matched to a gene; V was cut back by 10 bases and J by 2 bases. Here the CDR3 DNA reads TGTGCCATTAGGGAGGGCCCCTACAATGAGCAGTTCTTC. It codes for CAIREGPYNEQFF.

This clone is labeled medium-sized. V usage is TRBV19 and J usage is TRBJ1-1; 7 nucleotides match TRBD1. CDR3 size: 16 residues. Per germline, CDR1 LNHDA and CDR2 SQIVND (reference sequence). Losses at the gene ends were 2 bases for V and 0 bases for J; bases not matched to a gene: 6. The CDR3 DNA is TGTGCCAGTAGTATAATCGTGGACAGGATGAACACTGAAGCTTTCTTT. Residues: CASSIIVDRMNTEAFF.

This chain uses TRBV4-1 with TRBJ2-1, with a possible D match to TRBD1 (5 bases). CDR3 length equals 15 residues. From germline, CDR1 is MGHRA and CDR2 YSYEKL. V was pared by 4 bases and J by 4 bases, with 14 bases between. CDR3 nucleotides: TGCGCCAGCAGCCCCACAAGGACAAGTTACAATGAGCAGTTCTTC. The encoded protein is CASSPTRTSYNEQFF.

This clone has a single count. The chain uses TRBV5-6 and TRBJ2-5; 7 positions agree with TRBD1. With V trimmed by 4 bases and J by 5 bases, 14 bases remained unmatched. The CDR3 consists of 16 residues. Germline CDR1 reads SGHDT; CDR2 reads YYEEEE. The DNA for the CDR3 is TGTGCCAGCAGCCACTTAGACAGGGTGGCTAGGGAGACCCAGTACTTC. This gives the protein CASSHLDRVARETQYF.